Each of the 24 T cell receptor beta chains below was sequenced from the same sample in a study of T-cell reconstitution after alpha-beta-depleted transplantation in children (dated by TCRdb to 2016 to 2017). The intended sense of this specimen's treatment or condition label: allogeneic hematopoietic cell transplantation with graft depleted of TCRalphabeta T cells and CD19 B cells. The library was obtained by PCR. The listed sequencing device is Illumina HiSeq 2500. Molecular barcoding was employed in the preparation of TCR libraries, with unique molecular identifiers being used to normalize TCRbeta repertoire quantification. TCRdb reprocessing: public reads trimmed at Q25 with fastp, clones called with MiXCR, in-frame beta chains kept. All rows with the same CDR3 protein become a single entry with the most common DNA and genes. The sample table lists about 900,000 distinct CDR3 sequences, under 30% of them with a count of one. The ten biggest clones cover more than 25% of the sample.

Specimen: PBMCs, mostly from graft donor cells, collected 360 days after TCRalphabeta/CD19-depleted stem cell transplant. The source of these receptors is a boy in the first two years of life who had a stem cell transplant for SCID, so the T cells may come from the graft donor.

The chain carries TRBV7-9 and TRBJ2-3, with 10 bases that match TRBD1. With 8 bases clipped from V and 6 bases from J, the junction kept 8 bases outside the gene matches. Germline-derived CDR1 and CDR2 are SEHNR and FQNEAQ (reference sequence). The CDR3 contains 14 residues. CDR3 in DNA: TGTGCCAGCTTACGGGACAGGGGAATGGATACGCAGTATTTT. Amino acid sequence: CASLRDRGMDTQYF.

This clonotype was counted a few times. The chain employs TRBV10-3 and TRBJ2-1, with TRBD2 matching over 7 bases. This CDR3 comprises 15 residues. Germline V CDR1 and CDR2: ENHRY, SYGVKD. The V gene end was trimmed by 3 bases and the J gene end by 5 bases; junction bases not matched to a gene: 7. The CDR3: CAISESTSSNNEQFF. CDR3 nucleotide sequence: TGTGCCATCAGTGAATCGACTAGCAGTAACAATGAGCAGTTCTTC.

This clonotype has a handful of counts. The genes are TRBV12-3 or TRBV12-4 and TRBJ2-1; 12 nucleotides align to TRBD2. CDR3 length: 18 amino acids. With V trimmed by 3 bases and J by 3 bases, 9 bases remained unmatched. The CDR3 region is CASSLPSTSGGIYNEQFF. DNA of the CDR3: TGTGCCAGCAGTTTGCCCTCTACTAGCGGGGGGATCTACAATGAGCAGTTCTTC.

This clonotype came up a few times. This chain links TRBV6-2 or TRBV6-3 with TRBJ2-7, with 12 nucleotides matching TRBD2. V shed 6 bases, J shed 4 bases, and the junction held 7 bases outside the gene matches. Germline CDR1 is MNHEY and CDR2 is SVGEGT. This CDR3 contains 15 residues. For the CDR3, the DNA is TGTGCCAGCAGACAACGGACTAGCGGGGTATACGAGCAGTACTTC. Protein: CASRQRTSGVYEQYF.

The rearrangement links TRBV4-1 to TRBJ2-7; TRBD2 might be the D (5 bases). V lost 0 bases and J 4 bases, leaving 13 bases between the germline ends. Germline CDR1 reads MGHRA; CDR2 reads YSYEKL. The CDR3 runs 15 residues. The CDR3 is CASSQDPGDLYEQYF. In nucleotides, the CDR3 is TGCGCCAGCAGCCAAGATCCCGGGGATTTGTACGAGCAGTACTTC.

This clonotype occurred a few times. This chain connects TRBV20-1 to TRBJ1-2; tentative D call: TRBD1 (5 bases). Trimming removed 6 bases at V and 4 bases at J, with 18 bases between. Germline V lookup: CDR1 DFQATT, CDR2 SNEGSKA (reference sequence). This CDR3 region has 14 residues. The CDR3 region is CSAGRDLKSYGYTF. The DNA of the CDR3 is TGCAGTGCCGGACGGGACCTTAAATCCTATGGCTACACCTTC.

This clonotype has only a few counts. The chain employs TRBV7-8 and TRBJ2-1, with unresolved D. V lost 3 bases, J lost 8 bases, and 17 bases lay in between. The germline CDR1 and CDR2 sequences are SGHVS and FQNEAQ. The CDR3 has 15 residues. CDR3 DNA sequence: TGTGCCAGCAGCTTTGGACCCCTCGCTCTGGATGAGCAGTTCTTC. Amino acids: CASSFGPLALDEQFF.

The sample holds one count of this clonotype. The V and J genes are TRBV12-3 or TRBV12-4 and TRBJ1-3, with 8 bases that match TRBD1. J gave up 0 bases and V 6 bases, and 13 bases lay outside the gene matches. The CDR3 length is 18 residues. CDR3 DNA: TGTGCCAGCAGCCCAGCCGGGACAGGTCGCCTCTCTGGAAACACCATATATTTT. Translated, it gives CASSPAGTGRLSGNTIYF.

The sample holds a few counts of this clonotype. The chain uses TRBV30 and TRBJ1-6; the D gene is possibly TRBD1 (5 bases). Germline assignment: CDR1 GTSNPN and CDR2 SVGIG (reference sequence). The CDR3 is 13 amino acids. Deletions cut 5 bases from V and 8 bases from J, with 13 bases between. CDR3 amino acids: CAWAGRFDSPLHF. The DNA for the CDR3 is TGTGCCTGGGCGGGGCGGTTTGATTCACCCCTCCACTTT. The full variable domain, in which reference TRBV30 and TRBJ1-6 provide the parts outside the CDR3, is SQTIHQWPATLVQPVGSPLSLECTVEGTSNPNLYWYRQAAGRGLQLLFYSVGIGQISSEVPQNLSASRPQDRQFILSSKKLLLSDSGFYLCAWAGRFDSPLHFGNGTRLTVT.

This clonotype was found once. The CDR3 bases are TGTGCCAGCACGGGACAGGGGAAGGGTGGCTACACCTTC. This encodes CASTGQGKGGYTF. V gene TRBV27 combines with J gene TRBJ1-2, with TRBD1 identical over 10 bases. The V segment lost 7 bases and the J segment 7 bases; nucleotides outside the gene matches: 6. Germline V gene lookup returns CDR1 MNHEY and CDR2 SMNVEV (reference sequence). This CDR3 has 13 residues.

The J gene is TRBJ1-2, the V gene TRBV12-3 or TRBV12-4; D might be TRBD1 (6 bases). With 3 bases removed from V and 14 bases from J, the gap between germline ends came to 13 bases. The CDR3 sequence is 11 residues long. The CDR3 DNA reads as TGTGCCAGCAGTTTGGGGGGCCCCGAGACCTTC. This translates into CASSLGGPETF.

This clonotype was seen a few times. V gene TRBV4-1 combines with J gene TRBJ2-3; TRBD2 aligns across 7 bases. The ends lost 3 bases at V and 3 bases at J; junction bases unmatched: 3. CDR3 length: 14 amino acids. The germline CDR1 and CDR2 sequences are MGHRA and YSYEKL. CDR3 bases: TGCGCCAGCAGCCACGGACTAGTTACAGATACGCAGTATTTT. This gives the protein CASSHGLVTDTQYF.

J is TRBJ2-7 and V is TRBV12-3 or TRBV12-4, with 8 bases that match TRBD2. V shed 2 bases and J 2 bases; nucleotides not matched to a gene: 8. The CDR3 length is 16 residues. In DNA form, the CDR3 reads TGTGCCAGCAGTTTATCGGCGGGGGGACCCCCCTACGAGCAGTACTTC. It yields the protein CASSLSAGGPPYEQYF.

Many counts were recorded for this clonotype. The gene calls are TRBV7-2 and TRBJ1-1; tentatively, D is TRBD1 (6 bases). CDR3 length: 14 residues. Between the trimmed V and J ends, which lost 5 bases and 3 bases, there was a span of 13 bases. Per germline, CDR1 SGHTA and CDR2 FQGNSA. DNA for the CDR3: TGTGCCAGCAGCCCATGGGCAGGGGACACTGAAGCTTTCTTT. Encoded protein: CASSPWAGDTEAFF. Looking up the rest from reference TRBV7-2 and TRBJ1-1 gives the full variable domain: GAGVSQSPSNKVTEKGKDVELRCDPISGHTALYWYRQSLGQGLEFLIYFQGNSAPDKSGLPSDRFSAERTGGSVSTLTIQRTQQEDSAVYLCASSPWAGDTEAFFGQGTRLTVV.

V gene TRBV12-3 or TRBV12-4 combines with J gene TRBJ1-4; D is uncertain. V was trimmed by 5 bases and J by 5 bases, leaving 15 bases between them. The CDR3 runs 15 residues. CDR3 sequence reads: CASSPTPRRNEKLFF. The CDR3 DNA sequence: TGTGCCAGCAGTCCGACCCCTAGGAGGAATGAAAAACTGTTTTTT.

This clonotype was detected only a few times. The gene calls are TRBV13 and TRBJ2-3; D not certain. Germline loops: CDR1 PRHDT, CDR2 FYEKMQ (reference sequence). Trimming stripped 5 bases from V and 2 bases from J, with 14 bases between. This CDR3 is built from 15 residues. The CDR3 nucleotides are TGTGCCAGCAGCCCGGGTAAGGGCTCCACAGATACGCAGTATTTT. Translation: CASSPGKGSTDTQYF. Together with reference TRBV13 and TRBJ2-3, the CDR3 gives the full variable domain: AAGVIQSPRHLIKEKRETATLKCYPIPRHDTVYWYQQGPGQDPQFLISFYEKMQSDKGSIPDRFSAQQFSDYHSELNMSSLELGDSALYFCASSPGKGSTDTQYFGPGTRLTVL.

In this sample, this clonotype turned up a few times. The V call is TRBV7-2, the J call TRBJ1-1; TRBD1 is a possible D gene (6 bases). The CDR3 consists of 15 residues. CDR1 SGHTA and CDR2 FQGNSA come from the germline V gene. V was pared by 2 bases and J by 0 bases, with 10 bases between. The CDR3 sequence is CASSLQGTMNTEAFF. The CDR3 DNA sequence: TGTGCCAGCAGCTTACAGGGGACAATGAACACTGAAGCTTTCTTT.

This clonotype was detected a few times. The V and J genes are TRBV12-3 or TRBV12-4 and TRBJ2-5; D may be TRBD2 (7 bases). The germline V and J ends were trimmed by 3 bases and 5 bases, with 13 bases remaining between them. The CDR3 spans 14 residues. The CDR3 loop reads CASSFRGAEETQYF. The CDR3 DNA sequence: TGTGCCAGCAGTTTCCGGGGGGCGGAGGAGACCCAGTACTTC.

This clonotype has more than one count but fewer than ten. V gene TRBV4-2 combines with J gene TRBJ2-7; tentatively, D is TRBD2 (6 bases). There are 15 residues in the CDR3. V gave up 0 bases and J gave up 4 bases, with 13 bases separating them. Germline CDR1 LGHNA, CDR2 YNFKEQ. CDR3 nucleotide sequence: TGTGCCAGCAGCCAAGACGGACGGGGGTTGTACGAGCAGTACTTC. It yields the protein CASSQDGRGLYEQYF.

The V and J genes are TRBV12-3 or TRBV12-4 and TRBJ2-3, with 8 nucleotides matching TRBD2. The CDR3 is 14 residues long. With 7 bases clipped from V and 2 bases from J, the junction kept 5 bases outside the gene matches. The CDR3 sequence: CASTLAGLTDTQYF. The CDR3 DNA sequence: TGTGCCAGCACCTTAGCGGGACTCACAGATACGCAGTATTTT.

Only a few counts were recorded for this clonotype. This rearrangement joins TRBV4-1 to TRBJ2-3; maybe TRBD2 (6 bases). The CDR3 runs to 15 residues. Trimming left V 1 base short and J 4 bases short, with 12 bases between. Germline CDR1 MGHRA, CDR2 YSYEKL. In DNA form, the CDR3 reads TGCGCCAGCAGCCAAGGCGGGGTGGGGGCAGATACGCAGTATTTT. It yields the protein CASSQGGVGADTQYF.

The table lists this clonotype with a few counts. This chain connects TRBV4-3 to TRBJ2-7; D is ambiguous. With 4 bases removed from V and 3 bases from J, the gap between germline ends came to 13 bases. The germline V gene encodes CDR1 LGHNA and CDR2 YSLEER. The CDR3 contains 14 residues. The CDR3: CASSPHASSYEQYF. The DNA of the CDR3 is TGCGCCAGCAGCCCCCACGCCTCGAGCTACGAGCAGTACTTC.

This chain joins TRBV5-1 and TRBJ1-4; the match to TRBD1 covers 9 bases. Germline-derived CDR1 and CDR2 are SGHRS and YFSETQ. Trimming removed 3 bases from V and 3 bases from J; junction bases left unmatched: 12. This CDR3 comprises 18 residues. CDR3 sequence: CASSSKSRDRDSNEKLFF. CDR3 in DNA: TGCGCCAGCAGCTCGAAGTCCCGGGACAGGGACTCTAATGAAAAACTGTTTTTT.

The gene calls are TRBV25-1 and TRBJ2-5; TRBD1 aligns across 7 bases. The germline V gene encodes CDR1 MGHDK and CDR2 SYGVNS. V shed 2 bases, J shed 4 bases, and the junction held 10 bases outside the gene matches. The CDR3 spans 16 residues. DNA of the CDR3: TGTGCCAGCAGTGAACGGACAGGATTCGGGCGAGAGACCCAGTACTTC. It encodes CASSERTGFGRETQYF. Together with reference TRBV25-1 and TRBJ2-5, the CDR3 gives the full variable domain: EADIYQTPRYLVIGTGKKITLECSQTMGHDKMYWYQQDPGMELHLIHYSYGVNSTEKGDLSSESTVSRIRTEHFPLTLESARPSHTSQYLCASSERTGFGRETQYFGPGTRLLVL.